Below, 13 T cell receptor beta chains from the same sample are listed, as sequenced in a study of T cell responses to AZD1222 COVID-19 vaccine. Measured with immunoSEQ multiplex PCR; TCRdb has only the in-frame clones, and not every one. The data hold more than 80,000 clones, with roughly 86% observed a single time. The sequences come from peripheral blood, collected on day 0 of AZD1222 vaccination. These receptors were taken from an adult in good health.

This chain uses TRBV10-3 with TRBJ1-2; TRBD1 matches at 7 bases. Germline values: CDR1 ENHRY, CDR2 SYGVKD. The length of the CDR3 is 15 residues. With V trimmed by 2 bases and J by 3 bases, 6 bases remained unmatched. The CDR3 DNA follows: TGTGCCATCAGTGAGCAGGGGGGCGCGGACTATGGCTACACCTTC. This codes for CAISEQGGADYGYTF.

V usage is TRBV4-1 and J usage is TRBJ1-1; 9 positions match TRBD1. The trim removed 0 bases at V and 1 base at J, leaving 0 bases unmatched. From germline, CDR1 is MGHRA and CDR2 YSYEKL. This CDR3 region has 15 residues. CDR3 in amino acids: CASSQEDRGNTEAFF. The DNA of the CDR3 is TGCGCCAGCAGCCAAGAGGACAGGGGGAACACTGAAGCTTTCTTT.

The rearrangement uses TRBV5-6 and TRBJ2-1; 10 nucleotides match TRBD1. CDR1 and CDR2 (germline): SGHDT, YYEEEE. The CDR3 runs 14 residues. The ends lost 7 bases at V and 4 bases at J; junction bases unmatched: 5. The CDR3 DNA follows: TGTGCCAGCTCCCGGGACAGGGGTTACAATGAGCAGTTCTTC. Translation gives CASSRDRGYNEQFF.

The rearrangement joins TRBV6-5 to TRBJ1-6; maybe TRBD1 (6 bases). This CDR3 comprises 15 residues. The V gene lost 5 bases and the J gene lost 1 base, with 9 bases spanning the gap. Per germline, CDR1 MNHEY and CDR2 SVGAGI. The DNA of the CDR3 is TGTGCCAGCAGTACCGGGACATCCTATAATTCACCCCTCCACTTT. Translation: CASSTGTSYNSPLHF.

This chain joins TRBV6-1 and TRBJ2-2, with D perhaps matching TRBD1 (6 bases). This CDR3 contains 14 residues. V lost 2 bases to trimming and J lost 12 bases, with 16 bases between them. Germline CDR1 and CDR2: MNHNS and SASEGT. DNA for the CDR3: TGTGCCAGCAGTGAATTACAGGGTGCAGGACAGCTGTTTTTT. Amino acids: CASSELQGAGQLFF.

This chain connects TRBV5-1 to TRBJ1-1, with unresolved D. The V and J ends lost 0 bases and 7 bases respectively, with 10 bases between them. The CDR3 loop spans 13 amino acids. Germline assignment: CDR1 SGHRS and CDR2 YFSETQ. CDR3 nucleotide sequence: TGCGCCAGCAGCTTGGACCCAGGCCTTGAAGCTTTCTTT. It specifies CASSLDPGLEAFF.

The chain is built from TRBV7-9 and TRBJ2-5; 9 bases fit TRBD2. CDR1 SEHNR and CDR2 FQNEAQ come from the germline V gene (reference sequence). The junction had 9 bases not matched to a gene; V was cut back by 5 bases and J by 2 bases. The CDR3 has 16 amino acids. The CDR3: CASSAGGGAVQETQYF. The CDR3 DNA follows: TGTGCCAGCAGCGCCGGCGGGGGGGCCGTTCAAGAGACCCAGTACTTC.

J is TRBJ2-4 and V is TRBV5-1; TRBD1 aligns across 8 bases. Per germline, CDR1 SGHRS and CDR2 YFSETQ. CDR3 size: 14 residues. The V gene end was trimmed by 4 bases and the J gene end by 7 bases; junction bases not matched to a gene: 7. CDR3 loop: CASSIGQGGNIQYF. In DNA, the CDR3 is TGCGCCAGCAGCATCGGACAGGGTGGGAACATTCAGTACTTC.

A word on this clone: The same CDR3 arises from other DNA sequences in this sample as well. The chain carries TRBV27 and TRBJ1-5, with D tentatively TRBD1 (5 bases). The CDR3 spans 13 residues. V lost 3 bases and J lost 4, with 7 bases in between. The germline V gene encodes CDR1 MNHEY and CDR2 SMNVEV (reference sequence). The CDR3 loop reads CASSFGGNQPQHF. The CDR3 DNA reads as TGTGCCAGCAGTTTTGGGGGGAATCAGCCCCAGCATTTT.

The V gene is TRBV6-6, the J gene TRBJ2-2; no definite D call. CDR3 length equals 12 residues. Germline CDR1 MNHNY, CDR2 SVGAGI (reference sequence). V was trimmed by 2 bases and J by 5 bases, leaving 3 bases between them. The CDR3 region has the DNA TGTGCCAGCAGTTACGGAACCGGGGAGCTGTTTTTT. Protein: CASSYGTGELFF.

This clone was recorded only once. The rearrangement uses TRBV6-4 and TRBJ1-1; D may be TRBD1 (6 bases). CDR1 and CDR2 (germline): MRHNA, SNTAGT. This CDR3 comprises 13 residues. V lost 6 bases and J lost 3, with 11 bases in between. The CDR3 sequence is CASSVQGDTEAFF. CDR3 nucleotides: TGTGCCAGCAGCGTACAGGGAGACACTGAAGCTTTCTTT.

Here the CDR3 DNA reads TGTGCCAGTAGTACCTTAGCGGGACTACGCAATGAGCAGTTCTTC. Translated, it gives CASSTLAGLRNEQFF. The chain links TRBV19 to TRBJ2-1; 8 bases agree with TRBD2. V lost 4 bases to trimming and J lost 6 bases; unmatched junction nucleotides: 8. CDR1 and CDR2 (germline): LNHDA, SQIVND (reference sequence). The CDR3 has 15 amino acids.

The J gene is TRBJ2-3, the V gene TRBV7-8, with D possibly TRBD2 on 6 matching bases. V lost 4 bases and J lost 1, with 15 bases in between. CDR1 SGHVS and CDR2 FQNEAQ come from the germline V gene. The CDR3 has 16 residues. The CDR3 here is CASSYRGRSGTDTQYF. The CDR3 nucleotides are TGTGCCAGCAGCTACAGAGGGAGGTCTGGCACAGATACGCAGTATTTT.